The rows below give T cell receptor beta chains drawn from one sample of a study of blood T cell repertoires in COVID-19. Here immunoSEQ multiplex PCR was the method, and the copy in TCRdb shows in-frame clones only, minus some. The data contain about 210,000 clones, approximately 80% of them singletons. Sequenced: PBMCs or T cells enriched from blood (not recorded which). Source of these receptors: a man younger than 40 with acute COVID-19. CDR3s include the opening cysteine and the closing phenylalanine or tryptophan. The order of the fields is J gene, clone size, V gene, D gene, CDR3 DNA, CDR3 protein. A D gene is named only where the DNA matches it firmly. The size field is filled for only some rows; it gives once, few, many or a size class.

j_gene: TRBJ2-7; abundance: NA; v_gene: TRBV5-4; d_gene: NA; CDR3nt: TGTGCCAGCAGCGGGTCAGACGGCGGCCTTTACGAGCAGTACTTC; CDR3aa: CASSGSDGGLYEQYF
j_gene: TRBJ2-5; abundance: NA; v_gene: TRBV24-1; d_gene: TRBD2; CDR3nt: TGTGCCACCAGTATAGCGGGGGGCACGGAGACCCAGTACTTC; CDR3aa: CATSIAGGTETQYF
j_gene: TRBJ2-5; abundance: few; v_gene: TRBV5-1; d_gene: NA; CDR3nt: TGCGCCAGCAGCTTGGGAGACAGACAAGAGACCCAGTACTTC; CDR3aa: CASSLGDRQETQYF
j_gene: TRBJ2-1; abundance: NA; v_gene: TRBV29-1; d_gene: TRBD2; CDR3nt: TGCAGCACGGGACTAGCGGGGGCTGAGCAGTTCTTC; CDR3aa: CSTGLAGAEQFF
j_gene: TRBJ2-1; abundance: NA; v_gene: TRBV20-1; d_gene: NA; CDR3nt: TGCAGTGCTAGATATTACAATGAGCAGTTCTTC; CDR3aa: CSARYYNEQFF
j_gene: TRBJ2-7; abundance: NA; v_gene: TRBV11-3; d_gene: TRBD2; CDR3nt: TGTGCCAGCAGCTTAGGTGGACTAGCCTACGAGCAGTACTTC; CDR3aa: CASSLGGLAYEQYF
j_gene: TRBJ1-2; abundance: NA; v_gene: TRBV7-6; d_gene: NA; CDR3nt: TGTGCCAGCAGCTTAGGGCAGGGGTGGGATGGCTACACCTTC; CDR3aa: CASSLGQGWDGYTF
j_gene: TRBJ1-2; abundance: NA; v_gene: TRBV3-1/TRBV3-2; d_gene: TRBD1; CDR3nt: TGTGCCAGCAGCCAACAGGGGGTCAACTATGGCTACACCTTC; CDR3aa: CASSQQGVNYGYTF
j_gene: TRBJ1-5; abundance: NA; v_gene: TRBV7-9; d_gene: TRBD1; CDR3nt: TGTGCCAGCAGCGACACAGGGGGCCCCGATTATAGCAATCAGCCCCAGCATTTT; CDR3aa: CASSDTGGPDYSNQPQHF
j_gene: TRBJ2-5; abundance: NA; v_gene: TRBV4-1; d_gene: TRBD2; CDR3nt: TGCGCCAGCAGCCACACTAGCGGGGTTACGGCCCAGTACTTC; CDR3aa: CASSHTSGVTAQYF
j_gene: TRBJ2-1; abundance: NA; v_gene: TRBV7-2; d_gene: NA; CDR3nt: TGTGCCAGCAGCTCGCCCACCCCGTCACAAAATGAGCAGTTCTTC; CDR3aa: CASSSPTPSQNEQFF
j_gene: TRBJ2-1; abundance: NA; v_gene: TRBV9; d_gene: TRBD2; CDR3nt: TGTGCCAGCAGCGTTGGTGGGGGGGTCGCCTACAATGAGCAGTTCTTC; CDR3aa: CASSVGGGVAYNEQFF
j_gene: TRBJ1-1; abundance: NA; v_gene: TRBV19; d_gene: TRBD1; CDR3nt: TGTGCCAGTAGTCCTATCCTGGGGACAGTTGAAGCTTTCTTT; CDR3aa: CASSPILGTVEAFF
j_gene: TRBJ2-5; abundance: few; v_gene: TRBV7-9; d_gene: TRBD1; CDR3nt: TGTGCCAGCAGCCTCCGGGACAGTCAAGAGACCCAGTACTTC; CDR3aa: CASSLRDSQETQYF
j_gene: TRBJ1-1; abundance: NA; v_gene: TRBV4-2; d_gene: NA; CDR3nt: TGTGCCAGCAGCCAAGATCAGAGGAAGAACACTGAAGCTTTCTTT; CDR3aa: CASSQDQRKNTEAFF
j_gene: TRBJ1-1; abundance: once; v_gene: TRBV20-1; d_gene: TRBD1; CDR3nt: TGCAGTGCTAGTTCCCGGACAGGCACTGAAGCTTTCTTT; CDR3aa: CSASSRTGTEAFF
j_gene: TRBJ1-1; abundance: NA; v_gene: TRBV7-9; d_gene: NA; CDR3nt: TGTGCCAGCAGCTTAGCGACAATGGAAGCTTTCTTT; CDR3aa: CASSLATMEAFF
j_gene: TRBJ1-5; abundance: few; v_gene: TRBV6-5; d_gene: TRBD1; CDR3nt: TGTGCCAGCCGAGACAGGGAGAGCAATCAGCCCCAGCATTTT; CDR3aa: CASRDRESNQPQHF
j_gene: TRBJ1-5; abundance: few; v_gene: TRBV7-9; d_gene: TRBD1; CDR3nt: TGTGCCAGCAGCCCACAGGGGGCGAAGGATCAGCCCCAGCATTTT; CDR3aa: CASSPQGAKDQPQHF
j_gene: TRBJ2-7; abundance: NA; v_gene: TRBV28; d_gene: TRBD2; CDR3nt: TGTGCCAGCAGCTCCGCCTATAGCGGGGGCTCCTACGAGCAGTACTTC; CDR3aa: CASSSAYSGGSYEQYF
j_gene: TRBJ1-2; abundance: NA; v_gene: TRBV7-9; d_gene: NA; CDR3nt: TGTGCCAGCAGCTTAGACGGCTTTCGGGGAGGGGATGGCTACACCTTC; CDR3aa: CASSLDGFRGGDGYTF
j_gene: TRBJ2-7; abundance: many; v_gene: TRBV5-1; d_gene: TRBD1; CDR3nt: TGCGCCAGCAGCCTCCGGGACAGTTTAACCTACGAGCAGTACTTC; CDR3aa: CASSLRDSLTYEQYF
j_gene: TRBJ1-5; abundance: NA; v_gene: TRBV19; d_gene: TRBD1; CDR3nt: TGTGCCAGTAGTCCGTCGACAGGGGGCGGGGGACAGCCCCAGCATTTT; CDR3aa: CASSPSTGGGGQPQHF
j_gene: TRBJ1-1; abundance: many; v_gene: TRBV10-1; d_gene: TRBD1; CDR3nt: TGCGCCAGCAGTGGGGACAGGGATAACCCAAGCAACACTGAAGCTTTCTTT; CDR3aa: CASSGDRDNPSNTEAFF
j_gene: TRBJ1-5; abundance: NA; v_gene: TRBV10-3; d_gene: NA; CDR3nt: TGTGCCATCAGCCCCTCAACAGATTATAGCAATCAGCCCCAGCATTTT; CDR3aa: CAISPSTDYSNQPQHF
j_gene: TRBJ1-2; abundance: NA; v_gene: TRBV2; d_gene: TRBD1; CDR3nt: TGTGCCAGCAGTGAGACAGGGATCAACTATGGCTACACCTTC; CDR3aa: CASSETGINYGYTF
j_gene: TRBJ2-1; abundance: NA; v_gene: TRBV11-2; d_gene: TRBD1; CDR3nt: TGTGCCAGCAGCTGGGGACAGGGTATCTACAATGAGCAGTTCTTC; CDR3aa: CASSWGQGIYNEQFF
j_gene: TRBJ2-7; abundance: NA; v_gene: TRBV7-2; d_gene: NA; CDR3nt: TGTGCCAGCAGCTTATGGCGCGGGCAGTACTTC; CDR3aa: CASSLWRGQYF
j_gene: TRBJ2-1; abundance: NA; v_gene: TRBV12-5; d_gene: NA; CDR3nt: TGTGCTAGTGGTTTGCGGGATGAGCAGTTCTTC; CDR3aa: CASGLRDEQFF
j_gene: TRBJ2-1; abundance: NA; v_gene: TRBV12-3/TRBV12-4; d_gene: NA; CDR3nt: TGTGCCAGCAGTCCCTACCACGGGGATGAGCAGTTCTTC; CDR3aa: CASSPYHGDEQFF
j_gene: TRBJ1-1; abundance: NA; v_gene: TRBV5-1; d_gene: NA; CDR3nt: TGCGCCAGCAGCTTCGGCACCAGGGACACTGAAGCTTTCTTT; CDR3aa: CASSFGTRDTEAFF